The T cell receptor beta chain under discussion was sequenced for a study of cytomegalovirus exposure and HLA in healthy donors. Findings of the study overall: Some V segments, including TRBV6-2 and TRBV6-3, were excluded as indistinguishable.

This PCR relied on a set of 60 Vbeta primers and 13 Jbeta primers. This table comes from immunoSEQ multiplex PCR, and its TCRdb copy is limited to in-frame clones, with some not included. The table lists some 110,000 clones. As to this clone: The antigen is undetermined.

Trimming removed 5 bases from V and 1 base from J; junction bases left unmatched: 6. The germline CDR1 and CDR2 sequences are SEHNR and FQNEAQ (reference sequence). The CDR3 sequence is 15 residues long. The TCR was taken from a middle-aged man in good health and CMV-seropositive. Sequenced material: PBMCs. The genes are TRBV7-9 and TRBJ2-5, with 8 nucleotides matching TRBD2. DNA of the CDR3: TGTGCCAGCAGCCGGGGGGGGCTTCGCCAAGAGACCCAGTACTTC. Its translation is CASSRGGLRQETQYF.